The 23 T cell receptor beta chains reported below all come from one sample, sequenced in a study of T cell responses to AZD1222 COVID-19 vaccine. TCRdb keeps only in-frame clones here, not all; method: immunoSEQ multiplex PCR. The sample lists around 99,000 clones, approximately 85% occurring once. This specimen consisted of peripheral blood, obtained on day 0 of MenACWY control vaccination. These receptors were taken from an adult in good health.

The gene calls are TRBV7-9 and TRBJ2-7, with D unresolved. Germline V gives CDR1 SEHNR, CDR2 FQNEAQ (reference sequence). The V gene lost 0 bases and the J gene lost 2 bases, with 11 bases spanning the gap. The CDR3 has 15 residues. CDR3 region: CASSLARGQAYEQYF. The CDR3 region has the DNA TGTGCCAGCAGCTTAGCGCGCGGCCAAGCCTACGAGCAGTACTTC.

The V and J genes are TRBV21-1 and TRBJ1-1. TRBV21-1 is assigned pseudogene status. This CDR3 comprises 15 residues. Here the CDR3 DNA reads TGTGCCAGCAGCCCCTCGGACGGAGAGAACACTGAAGCTTTCTTT. Translating it yields CASSPSDGENTEAFF.

This sequence joins TRBV7-8 and TRBJ1-6; possibly TRBD1 for D (5 bases). The CDR3 has 15 residues. Germline V gives CDR1 SGHVS, CDR2 FQNEAQ. Between the trimmed V and J ends, which lost 5 bases and 13 bases, there was a span of 21 bases. CDR3 nucleotide sequence: TGTGCCAGCAGCCCCACCGGGACTCAACCCGGGCCCCTCCACTTT. This sequence encodes CASSPTGTQPGPLHF.

This CDR3 reads CASSQGQEYGYTF. For the CDR3, the DNA is TGTGCCAGCAGCCAGGGACAGGAATATGGCTACACCTTC. The V call is TRBV7-3, the J call TRBJ1-2, with TRBD1 identical over 8 bases. CDR3 length: 13 amino acids. CDR1 is SGHTA and CDR2 is FQGTGA in the germline V gene. The V segment lost 5 bases and the J segment 5 bases; nucleotides outside the gene matches: 4.

The chain has TRBV6-5 and TRBJ1-2; a weak D match, TRBD1 (5 bases). V lost 6 bases, J lost 1 base, and 15 bases lay in between. This CDR3 is built from 15 residues. The germline gives CDR1 MNHEY, CDR2 SVGAGI. The CDR3 DNA reads TGTGCCAGCAGAGTACAGGATATCGTTAACTATGGCTACACCTTC. Protein product: CASRVQDIVNYGYTF.

The gene calls are TRBV6-5 and TRBJ1-6; 9 bases align to TRBD1. V trimming: 6 bases; J trimming: 6 bases; junction bases outside the gene matches: 6. Germline CDR1 and CDR2: MNHEY and SVGAGI. CDR3 size: 15 residues. CDR3 region: CASSRTGDGNSPLHF. The CDR3 DNA reads TGTGCCAGCAGCCGGACAGGGGACGGTAATTCACCCCTCCACTTT.

This clone was seen just once. V gene TRBV9 combines with J gene TRBJ1-3; D gene ambiguous. Trimming took 3 bases from V and 0 from J, leaving 13 bases between them. The CDR3 runs to 16 residues. CDR1 and CDR2 from the germline V gene are SGDLS and YYNGEE. The CDR3 sequence: CASSALLSSSGNTIYF. CDR3 in DNA: TGTGCCAGCAGCGCCCTTCTCAGCAGCTCTGGAAACACCATATATTTT.

The rearrangement uses TRBV6-5 and TRBJ1-6, with 8 bases fitting TRBD1. The J segment lost 7 bases and the V segment lost 5 bases, leaving 4 bases of the junction unmatched. Germline assignment: CDR1 MNHEY and CDR2 SVGAGI. The CDR3 length is 14 residues. CDR3 region: CASSTDRGNSPLHF. The CDR3 DNA reads as TGTGCCAGCAGTACAGACAGGGGAAATTCACCCCTCCACTTT.

The chain links TRBV5-4 to TRBJ1-1; tentatively, D is TRBD1 (5 bases). CDR1 is SGHNT and CDR2 is YYREEE in the germline V gene (reference sequence). The V gene lost 6 bases and the J gene lost 4 bases, with 13 bases spanning the gap. The CDR3 spans 13 residues. This chain's CDR3 is CASTNERGTEAFF. CDR3 nucleotide sequence: TGTGCCAGCACCAATGAAAGGGGCACTGAAGCTTTCTTT.

This chain joins TRBV7-3 and TRBJ2-1; D not resolved. The germline V gene encodes CDR1 SGHTA and CDR2 FQGTGA. This CDR3 comprises 13 residues. Trimming removed 2 bases at V and 11 bases at J, with 13 bases between. CDR3 region: CASSLVAELKQFF. The CDR3 region has the DNA TGTGCCAGCAGCTTAGTGGCGGAGTTGAAGCAGTTCTTC.

The rearrangement joins TRBV18 to TRBJ2-2; no clear D. Trimming pared 6 bases from V and 7 bases from J, leaving 12 bases between. The CDR3 sequence is 13 residues long. CDR1 KGHSH and CDR2 LQKENI come from the germline V gene. The CDR3 loop reads CASSPRNHGELFF. Written as DNA, the CDR3 is TGTGCCAGCTCGCCCCGGAACCACGGGGAGCTGTTTTTT.

This clone appeared once. V is TRBV20-1 and J is TRBJ1-5; weak D call: TRBD1 (5 bases). The CDR3 covers 13 residues. Germline V gene data show CDR1 as DFQATT and CDR2 as SNEGSKA (reference sequence). Trimming took off 3 bases at V and 8 bases at J, with 14 bases between the two ends. The CDR3 nucleotides read TGCAGTGCTAGTGCCCAGGGTCTAGAGCCCCAGCATTTT. It is translated as CSASAQGLEPQHF.

In this sample, this clone turned up once. The V and J genes are TRBV3-1 (or the pseudogene TRBV3-2) and TRBJ2-7; no clear D. Trimming shortened V by 4 bases and J by 2 bases, and 21 bases separated the two germline ends. The length of the CDR3 is 17 residues. Per the germline V gene, CDR1 is LGHDT and CDR2 is YNNKEL (reference sequence). The CDR3 nucleotides read TGTGCCAGCAGCCCGAGATTAATAAGGTCTGAGACCTACGAGCAGTACTTC. It codes for CASSPRLIRSETYEQYF.

Here the CDR3 reads CASSQDGLAGGLTGELFF. The CDR3 nucleotides are TGCGCCAGCAGCCAAGATGGACTAGCGGGGGGACTCACCGGGGAGCTGTTTTTT. The chain employs TRBV4-3 and TRBJ2-2; 14 positions match TRBD2. CDR1 is LGHNA and CDR2 is YSLEER in the germline V gene. V lost 0 bases, J lost 4 bases, and 4 bases stayed unmatched. The CDR3 consists of 18 residues.

This clone was found once. The CDR3 loop is CATTGANIGNSPLHF. CDR3 nucleotide sequence: TGTGCCACCACAGGGGCCAACATCGGTAATTCACCCCTCCACTTT. V gene TRBV25-1 combines with J gene TRBJ1-6; 7 bases match TRBD1. The V gene's germline CDR1 is MGHDK and CDR2 SYGVNS. The trim removed 10 bases at V and 6 bases at J, leaving 12 bases unmatched. The CDR3 sequence is 15 residues long.

The genes are TRBV29-1 and TRBJ1-2; D is possibly TRBD1 (5 bases). The CDR3 length is 13 residues. Between the trimmed V and J ends, which lost 8 bases and 8 bases, there was a span of 21 bases. Germline lookup yields CDR1 SQVTM and CDR2 ANQGSEA. CDR3 residues: CSSVESGRSGYTF. CDR3 coding DNA: TGCAGCAGCGTTGAGTCAGGGAGGAGCGGCTACACCTTC.

This clone occurred once. The chain combines TRBV5-1 with TRBJ1-1; TRBD1 aligns across 8 bases. Unmatched junction bases numbered 1, after V lost 0 bases and J lost 3 bases. This CDR3 spans 14 amino acids. The V gene's germline CDR1 is SGHRS and CDR2 YFSETQ. CDR3 DNA: TGCGCCAGCAGCTTGGTACAGGGGGACACTGAAGCTTTCTTT. Translated: CASSLVQGDTEAFF.

The V call is TRBV3-1 (or the pseudogene TRBV3-2), the J call TRBJ1-1, with D unresolved. The germline gives CDR1 LGHDT, CDR2 YNNKEL (reference sequence). This CDR3 has 12 amino acids. The ends were cut back, 7 bases at V and 6 bases at J, with 12 bases in the middle. CDR3 sequence reads: CASISGYSEAFF. CDR3 sequence (DNA): TGTGCCAGCATCTCGGGTTACTCTGAAGCTTTCTTT.

The genes are TRBV24-1 and TRBJ1-2, with a possible D match to TRBD1 (5 bases). Germline values: CDR1 KGHDR, CDR2 SFDVKD. The CDR3 has 15 amino acids. V was pared by 3 bases and J by 2 bases, with 12 bases between. The CDR3 bases are TGTGCCACCAGTGATCCCGGGGACGGGAACTATGGCTACACCTTC. Its protein is CATSDPGDGNYGYTF.

This clone turned up a few times. The CDR3 spells CASSVEWFPRNSPLHF. CDR3 nucleotide sequence: TGTGCCAGCAGTGTCGAGTGGTTTCCTCGGAATTCACCCCTCCACTTT. This sequence joins TRBV6-6 and TRBJ1-6; D is undetermined. Germline CDR1 reads MNHNY; CDR2 reads SVGAGI (reference sequence). V shed 5 bases and J shed 7 bases, with 18 bases lying between them. The CDR3 has 16 residues.

The V call is TRBV7-2, the J call TRBJ1-2; 10 nucleotides align to TRBD1. This CDR3 has 16 amino acids. Trimming at V came to 5 bases and at J to 4 bases, leaving 10 bases not matched to a gene. In germline, CDR1 is SGHTA, CDR2 FQGNSA. CDR3 coding DNA: TGTGCCAGCAGCGCCAGACAGGGGGCTGGGGGCTATGGCTACACCTTC. Its translation: CASSARQGAGGYGYTF.

The rearrangement joins TRBV4-2 to TRBJ1-6; D possibly corresponds to TRBD1 (5 bases). Trimming pared 3 bases from V and 10 bases from J, leaving 22 bases between. The CDR3 contains 17 residues. Germline V gene sequence: CDR1 LGHNA, CDR2 YNFKEQ. CDR3 region: CASSHVGPLGGKSPLHF. CDR3 in DNA: TGTGCCAGCAGCCACGTCGGACCTCTGGGGGGGAAATCACCCCTCCACTTT.

This clone was counted once. J is TRBJ1-6 and V is TRBV7-6; 7 bases map to TRBD1. The CDR3 runs to 15 residues. The V gene end was trimmed by 5 bases and the J gene end by 10 bases; junction bases not matched to a gene: 11. CDR1 and CDR2 (germline): SGHVS, FNYEAQ. CDR3 amino acids: CASSPRQGGDSPLHF. The CDR3 nucleotides are TGTGCCAGCAGCCCTAGACAGGGAGGGGACTCACCCCTCCACTTT.